This T cell receptor (beta chain) was sequenced in a study of vaccination and CD4 T cells after COVID-19. Findings and limits, study-wide: Spike mono-reactivity was the property of 304 of 307 vaccine-specific clones in convalescent patients. The median SARS-CoV-2-reactive clonotype number increased from about 20 to 38, without statistical significance.

The Oncomine TCR Beta short-read assay generated sequence data from the DNA of cultured CD4+ T cells. TCRdb called the PCR reads again in MiXCR, with one record for every CDR3 protein. The sample comprises 7,000 to 7,500 distinct CDR3 sequences, roughly 38% of which are singletons, and 15% to 20% rests with the top ten. The treatment: approximately nine-day PBMC culture with coronavirus spike peptide pools or control peptides (ViraFEST assay). Gathering of the CD4+ T cells, from the unexposed donor, took place before the COVID-19 pandemic (2011-2018). First, ViraFEST expanded antigen-specific T cells with peptide pools, and next it sequenced the TCRs. Researchers challenged CD4+ T cells from unexposed donors with SARS-CoV-2 S/N and four cold-coronavirus spikes, cells permitting. This clonotype was counted a single time. Antigen specificity is unknown. This CDR3 is built from 15 residues. V was pared by 3 bases and J by 8 bases, with 19 bases between. CDR1 GTSNPN and CDR2 SVGIG come from the germline V gene (reference sequence).

Sequenced sample: CD4+ T cells from blood, cultured in vitro. The source is a human donor in good health. The chain is built from TRBV30 and TRBJ1-4, with D perhaps TRBD1 (5 bases). The chain's CDR3 is CAWRRKGLPREKLFF. The CDR3 region has the DNA TGTGCCTGGAGACGGAAGGGGCTCCCTAGGGAAAAACTGTTTTTT.